A single sample is the source of the 2 T cell receptor beta chains below, sequenced in a study of T-cell reconstitution after alpha-beta-depleted transplantation in children. Unique molecular identifiers were incorporated into the prepared TCRbeta library. MiXCR, applied by TCRdb to the PCR reads, yields one record per CDR3 protein. Of around 300,000 distinct CDR3 sequences in the sample, roughly a tenth were seen once. Sample: PBMCs, taken before TCRalphabeta/CD19-depleted stem cell transplant. These receptors were obtained from a boy less than two years old with acute myeloid leukemia, due to receive a stem cell transplant.

This clonotype was detected many times. The chain recombines TRBV9 with TRBJ2-2; 7 bases are a match to TRBD1. V dropped 2 bases and J dropped 1; count of bases not matched to a gene: 2. The CDR3 consists of 15 residues. Germline V gene lookup returns CDR1 SGDLS and CDR2 YYNGEE. The CDR3 is CASSVRTGNTGELFF. DNA for the CDR3: TGTGCCAGCAGCGTGAGGACAGGGAACACCGGGGAGCTGTTTTTT.

This clonotype appeared many times. The V call is TRBV5-1, the J call TRBJ1-6; D is undetermined. Deletions cut 6 bases from V and 11 bases from J, with 15 bases between. This CDR3 comprises 13 residues. Germline CDR1 and CDR2: SGHRS and YFSETQ. The CDR3 sequence is CASTVSSAPPLHF. The CDR3 DNA reads as TGCGCCAGCACAGTCTCTTCTGCTCCACCCCTCCACTTT.